Detailed here is one T cell receptor beta chain. Sequencing was performed with immunoSEQ multiplex PCR; in TCRdb, only in-frame clones are kept and a portion is missing. The profile shows approximately 490,000 clones, roughly 87% of them singletons. The V and J ends lost 5 bases and 8 bases, in that order; junction bases with no gene match: 9. The CDR3 extends over 15 amino acids. Germline loops: CDR1 SGHAT, CDR2 FQNNGV. The sample comes from a study of blood T cell repertoires in COVID-19. Looking at the study overall: Samples came from the United States, Italy and Spain, spanning acute and convalescent COVID-19.

Cohort assignment relied on participant-reported clinical history. Source material: PBMCs or T cells enriched from blood (not recorded which). The sequence was collected from a woman aged 18-35 years who had recovered from COVID-19. J is TRBJ1-6 and V is TRBV11-2; 7 bases agree with TRBD1. The CDR3 sequence is CASSTMDRWDSPLHF. DNA of the CDR3: TGTGCCAGCAGCACGATGGACAGGTGGGATTCACCCCTCCACTTT.